The present T cell receptor beta chain was sequenced within a study of early T cells in non-severe SARS-CoV-2 infection. As for the study in general: Investigators sequenced bulk RNA drawn from unsorted whole blood, and chains remained unpaired.

Separate cDNA molecules each had unique molecular identifiers attached to them. TCRdb called the 5' RACE reads again in MiXCR, with one record for every CDR3 protein. The sample lists under 85,000 distinct CDR3 sequences, over 10% seen once, with around 1.1% in the top ten. Overall study findings and caveats: Matches to VDJdb favored anti-spike CD8 responses and missed private and CD4 specificities.

CDR1 is DFQATT and CDR2 is SNEGSKA in the germline V gene (reference sequence). The junction had 17 bases not matched to a gene; V was cut back by 3 bases and J by 14 bases. The CDR3 is made up of 15 amino acids. At least ten counts were recorded for this clonotype. Its target is unknown. Sequences were obtained from whole blood. The receptor was isolated from an adult who was a healthcare worker with PCR-confirmed SARS-CoV-2 infection or an uninfected control (not recorded which). The genes are TRBV20-1 and TRBJ2-1; TRBD2 matches at 9 bases. The CDR3 bases are TGCAGTGCTAGTGAGCGGGGGGCTTTGAGGTCGCGTGAGTTCTTC. It codes for CSASERGALRSREFF.